The 8 T cell receptor beta chains given below trace back to one sample, sequenced in a study of OX40 agonist ivuxolimab in advanced cancers. Some clones are missing from TCRdb's copy, which holds only in-frame ones; the method was immunoSEQ multiplex PCR. The sample has tens of thousands of clones; over 75% are singletons. Sequenced here: CD4+ or CD8+ T cells sorted from blood, sampled in a trial of the OX40 agonist ivuxolimab. The receptors stem from an adult with an advanced solid tumor such as melanoma, head and neck, liver or kidney cancer.

The CDR3 protein is CAWSAAGLKNIQYF. In DNA form, the CDR3 reads TGTGCCTGGAGTGCAGCGGGGCTTAAAAACATTCAGTACTTC. The chain joins TRBV30 to TRBJ2-4; 7 bases are a match to TRBD2. Looked up from germline, CDR1 is GTSNPN and CDR2 is SVGIG (reference sequence). This CDR3 spans 14 amino acids. V was clipped by 1 base and J by 4 bases; unmatched bases: 4.

V and J are TRBV5-1 and TRBJ1-3; D is undetermined. V lost 2 bases and J 0 bases, leaving 9 bases between the germline ends. From germline, CDR1 is SGHRS and CDR2 YFSETQ. This CDR3 spans 15 amino acids. This CDR3 is CASSFTASSGNTIYF. In DNA, the CDR3 is TGCGCCAGCAGCTTTACAGCTAGCTCTGGAAACACCATATATTTT.

The chain carries TRBV2 and TRBJ2-2; the match to TRBD1 covers 7 bases. CDR3 length: 18 amino acids. J was trimmed by 2 bases and V by 1 base; bases with no gene match: 10. Germline CDR1 SNHLY, CDR2 FYNNEI. CDR3 sequence (DNA): TGTGCCAGCAGTGAAGAAGGGGGCAGCTCGTATAACACCGGGGAGCTGTTTTTT. Its translation: CASSEEGGSSYNTGELFF.

The chain carries TRBV4-1 and TRBJ2-6; D unclear. Between the trimmed V and J ends, which lost 1 base and 0 bases, there was a span of 10 bases. The CDR3 consists of 17 residues. The germline CDR1 and CDR2 sequences are MGHRA and YSYEKL. CDR3 bases: TGCGCCAGCAGCCAAGCTACCGTCTACTCTGGGGCCAACGTCCTGACTTTC. It translates to CASSQATVYSGANVLTF.

V is TRBV27 and J is TRBJ1-5; 9 bases align to TRBD1. The CDR3 runs 15 residues. The ends lost 3 bases at V and 12 bases at J; junction bases unmatched: 12. Germline loops: CDR1 MNHEY, CDR2 SMNVEV (reference sequence). DNA of the CDR3: TGTGCCAGCAGTTTCGAGGGACAGGGATTCGCCCACCAGCATTTT. This translates into CASSFEGQGFAHQHF.

The V gene is TRBV11-3, the J gene TRBJ2-1; no definite D call. The CDR3 covers 13 residues. Looked up from germline, CDR1 is SGHNT and CDR2 is YENEEA. V shed 8 bases and J shed 1 base, with 9 bases lying between them. CDR3 DNA sequence: TGTGCCAGCGGGGAACCTTCCTACAATGAGCAGTTCTTC. Its translation: CASGEPSYNEQFF.

The V gene is TRBV6-1, the J gene TRBJ2-7; TRBD2 agrees at 7 bases. V lost 7 bases and J lost 2; bases outside the gene matches: 11. The CDR3 is 15 residues long. Germline V gene sequence: CDR1 MNHNS, CDR2 SASEGT. CDR3 nucleotides: TGTGCCAGCACCCCTCTTGGCGGGGGAGCCTACGAGCAGTACTTC. Translating it yields CASTPLGGGAYEQYF.

In its sample, this clone was seen a few times. The chain couples TRBV5-1 to TRBJ1-6; D call uncertain. CDR1 and CDR2 from the germline V gene are SGHRS and YFSETQ. Trimming left V 4 bases short and J 0 bases short, with 11 bases between. The CDR3 extends over 16 amino acids. CDR3 in amino acids: CASSVEGSSYNSPLHF. Here the CDR3 DNA reads TGCGCCAGCAGCGTGGAGGGCAGCTCCTATAATTCACCCCTCCACTTT.